These 24 T cell receptor beta chains originate from one sample sequenced in a study of vaccination and CD4 T cells after COVID-19. The treatment was: approximately 9-day PBMC culture with coronavirus spike peptide pools or control peptides (ViraFEST assay). Scientists ran DNA taken from cultured CD4+ T cells through the Oncomine TCR Beta short-read assay for sequencing. TCRdb reprocessed the PCR reads via MiXCR and lists one record per CDR3 protein. The sample holds thousands of distinct CDR3 sequences, 22% seen once. Their recognized antigens are unknown. The input for sequencing was CD4+ T cells from blood, cultured in vitro, taken after SARS-CoV-2 vaccination. Receptors were obtained from a human donor who had recovered from COVID-19.

This chain links TRBV7-8 with TRBJ1-5, with no clear D. The germline CDR1 and CDR2 sequences are SGHVS and FQNEAQ. This CDR3 has 15 residues. Trimming took off 1 base at V and 6 bases at J, with 13 bases between the two ends. In DNA, the CDR3 is TGTGCCAGCAGCTTAGACTTGGGGTATGGTCAGCCCCAGCATTTT. Its protein product is CASSLDLGYGQPQHF.

In its sample, this clonotype is medium-sized. CDR3 coding DNA: TGCAGTGCCGCTACAGGGGACGGGTCCTACGAGCAGTACTTC. This sequence encodes CSAATGDGSYEQYF. This chain connects TRBV20-1 to TRBJ2-7, with TRBD1 matching 7 bases. There are 14 residues in the CDR3. Germline CDR1 is DFQATT and CDR2 is SNEGSKA (reference sequence). V was clipped by 6 bases and J by 1 base; unmatched bases: 9.

This clonotype was detected only a few times. V and J are TRBV4-1 and TRBJ1-2; D unclear. CDR3 length equals 12 residues. V shed 3 bases and J shed 4 bases, with 6 bases lying between them. Per the germline V gene, CDR1 is MGHRA and CDR2 is YSYEKL. The CDR3: CASSQGIYGYTF. The CDR3, as DNA: TGCGCCAGCAGCCAGGGAATCTATGGCTACACCTTC.

The chain joins TRBV28 to TRBJ2-1, with D possibly being TRBD2 (6 bases). Germline-derived CDR1 and CDR2 are MDHEN and SYDVKM. The CDR3 extends over 14 amino acids. Trimming removed 7 bases at V and 7 bases at J, with 17 bases between. Here the CDR3 DNA reads TGTGCCAGCACCGGGGGAGACGTAATTAATGAGCAGTTCTTC. Its translation is CASTGGDVINEQFF. The full variable domain, its missing parts supplied by reference TRBV28 and TRBJ2-1, is DVKVTQSSRYLVKRTGEKVFLECVQDMDHENMFWYRQDPGLGLRLIYFSYDVKMKEKGDIPEGYSVSREKKERFSLILESASTNQTSMYLCASTGGDVINEQFFGPGTRLTVL.

Within the sample, this clonotype is medium-sized. The CDR3 nucleotides are TGCAGTGCTAGGGACAGGGGGCGTAACTATGGCTACACCTTC. This gives the protein CSARDRGRNYGYTF. The chain uses TRBV20-1 and TRBJ1-2, with 11 positions matching TRBD1. Looked up from germline, CDR1 is DFQATT and CDR2 is SNEGSKA (reference sequence). J was trimmed by 1 base and V by 3 bases; bases with no gene match: 1. The CDR3 has 14 amino acids.

The chain recombines TRBV10-2 with TRBJ2-1, with TRBD2 identical over 7 bases. The CDR3 sequence is 11 residues long. The germline V gene has CDR1 WSHSY and CDR2 SAAADI. The V segment lost 6 bases and the J segment 8 bases; nucleotides outside the gene matches: 1. CDR3 DNA: TGCGCCAGCAGCCTAGCGGATGAGCAGTTCTTC. The encoded protein is CASSLADEQFF.

By sample share, this clonotype is medium-sized. The rearrangement links TRBV20-1 to TRBJ1-6, with 7 positions matching TRBD1. From germline, CDR1 is DFQATT and CDR2 SNEGSKA (reference sequence). There are 14 residues in the CDR3. V was pared by 3 bases and J by 9 bases, with 8 bases of the junction left unmatched. DNA of the CDR3: TGCAGTGCTAGGAAGGGACAGACATCTTCACCCCTCCACTTT. Its translation is CSARKGQTSSPLHF.

This clonotype came up a few times. The rearrangement links TRBV6-1 to TRBJ2-3; D is unclear. V lost 5 bases, J lost 2 bases, and 2 bases lay in between. This CDR3 is 11 amino acids long. Germline CDR1 MNHNS, CDR2 SASEGT. The CDR3 coding sequence is TGTGCCAGCAGTAACACAGATACGCAGTATTTT. Translating gives CASSNTDTQYF.

In its sample, this clonotype is medium-sized. The chain has TRBV6-1 and TRBJ2-1, with D perhaps TRBD2 (6 bases). Germline V lookup: CDR1 MNHNS, CDR2 SASEGT. The CDR3 consists of 14 residues. V was shortened by 6 bases and J by 0 bases, with 9 bases between the two germline ends. This chain's CDR3 is CASRDYSSYNEQFF. In DNA form, the CDR3 reads TGTGCCAGCAGGGACTATTCCTCCTACAATGAGCAGTTCTTC.

V is TRBV10-3 and J is TRBJ2-3, with 10 bases lining up with TRBD1. The CDR3 is made up of 15 amino acids. Germline V gene sequence: CDR1 ENHRY, CDR2 SYGVKD. The J segment lost 1 base and the V segment lost 5 bases, leaving 3 bases of the junction unmatched. Written as DNA, the CDR3 is TGTGCCATCAGTACCGGGACAGGGGGCACAGATACGCAGTATTTT. It is translated as CAISTGTGGTDTQYF.

The chain links TRBV5-1 to TRBJ2-6; D not resolved. The germline gives CDR1 SGHRS, CDR2 YFSETQ. V dropped 0 bases and J dropped 4 bases, with 11 bases sitting between them. This CDR3 is 16 amino acids long. This CDR3 is CASSLVNTGGANVLTF. The DNA of the CDR3 is TGCGCCAGCAGCTTGGTAAACACGGGCGGGGCCAACGTCCTGACTTTC.

By share, this clonotype counts as medium-sized. The J gene is TRBJ2-7, the V gene TRBV24-1; TRBD1 matches at 7 bases. V lost 9 bases, J lost 9 bases, and 7 bases stayed unmatched. CDR1 is KGHDR and CDR2 is SFDVKD in the germline V gene. This CDR3 contains 11 residues. CDR3 nucleotide sequence: TGTGCCACCCTTCAGGGGGAATGGCAGTACTTC. Protein: CATLQGEWQYF.

This clonotype was detected once. This chain uses TRBV5-1 with TRBJ2-5; 9 bases agree with TRBD2. CDR3 length equals 15 residues. Germline V CDR1 and CDR2: SGHRS, YFSETQ. The J segment lost 5 bases and the V segment lost 5 bases, leaving 10 bases of the junction unmatched. CDR3 loop: CASRTAGGPAETQYF. CDR3 DNA: TGCGCCAGCAGGACGGCGGGGGGGCCGGCGGAGACCCAGTACTTC.

This clonotype ranks as medium-sized (0.01 to 0.1%). The rearrangement joins TRBV27 to TRBJ1-2, with D perhaps matching TRBD1 (6 bases). The CDR3 contains 13 residues. Germline V gene sequence: CDR1 MNHEY, CDR2 SMNVEV (reference sequence). Trimming took 2 bases from V and 5 from J, leaving 9 bases between them. Here the CDR3 DNA reads TGTGCCAGCAGTTTAAGGGGGTCGTATGGCTACACCTTC. It translates to CASSLRGSYGYTF.

This clonotype showed up just a few times. This chain joins TRBV7-9 and TRBJ2-3; TRBD1 is a possible D gene (5 bases). CDR3 length equals 15 residues. Germline V gene lookup returns CDR1 SEHNR and CDR2 FQNEAQ (reference sequence). With 4 bases removed from V and 4 bases from J, the gap between germline ends came to 15 bases. The CDR3: CASSSLAQGSDTQYF. The CDR3 coding sequence is TGTGCCAGCAGCTCGCTTGCCCAGGGTTCAGATACGCAGTATTTT.

J is TRBJ2-1 and V is TRBV24-1, with 7 nucleotides matching TRBD1. Trimming took 5 bases from V and 8 from J; bases not matched to a gene: 11. Germline V CDR1 and CDR2: KGHDR, SFDVKD. CDR3 size: 15 residues. CDR3 in DNA: TGTGCCACCAGTGCCCGGACAGGAAAGGTAGATGAGCAGTTCTTC. It is translated as CATSARTGKVDEQFF.

The gene calls are TRBV24-1 and TRBJ2-1, with D unresolved. Per the germline V gene, CDR1 is KGHDR and CDR2 is SFDVKD. The CDR3 sequence is 15 residues long. Trimming removed 3 bases at V and 3 bases at J, with 11 bases between. The CDR3 sequence is CATSDSSSFYNEQFF. CDR3 coding DNA: TGTGCCACCAGTGATAGCTCCTCTTTCTACAATGAGCAGTTCTTC.

The chain joins TRBV5-4 to TRBJ1-2; TRBD1 aligns across 7 bases. The length of the CDR3 is 15 residues. Trimming at V came to 4 bases and at J to 2 bases, leaving 8 bases not matched to a gene. Per the germline V gene, CDR1 is SGHNT and CDR2 is YYREEE (reference sequence). In DNA form, the CDR3 reads TGTGCCAGCAGCGCAGGGGGGCAGAGCAACTATGGCTACACCTTC. Translating gives CASSAGGQSNYGYTF.

The chain combines TRBV7-8 with TRBJ2-1; 11 nucleotides align to TRBD2. After removal of 2 bases from V and 3 bases from J, the junction contained 6 bases not matched to a gene. This CDR3 has 17 residues. Germline values: CDR1 SGHVS, CDR2 FQNEAQ. The CDR3: CASSLYSGGEYYNEQFF. DNA of the CDR3: TGTGCCAGCAGCTTATATAGCGGGGGGGAATACTACAATGAGCAGTTCTTC.

This clonotype was recorded a few times. The chain recombines TRBV11-3 with TRBJ2-7; 7 nucleotides match TRBD2. The CDR3 is 15 residues long. Germline CDR1 reads SGHNT; CDR2 reads YENEEA. Trimming cost V 2 bases and J 4 bases; bases outside gene matches: 8. CDR3 bases: TGTGCCAGCAGCTTACGAGCGGGACCTCCGTACGAGCAGTACTTC. It is translated as CASSLRAGPPYEQYF.

By sample fraction, this clonotype is medium-sized. J is TRBJ1-2 and V is TRBV20-1, with TRBD1 identical over 9 bases. This CDR3 contains 15 residues. V shed 3 bases, J shed 1 base, and the junction held 6 bases outside the gene matches. Germline values: CDR1 DFQATT, CDR2 SNEGSKA (reference sequence). The CDR3 nucleotides read TGCAGTGCTAGGAACGACAGGGGGGTTAACTATGGCTACACCTTC. Protein sequence: CSARNDRGVNYGYTF.

The chain joins TRBV20-1 to TRBJ1-1; D call uncertain. The CDR3 runs to 13 residues. The germline V gene encodes CDR1 DFQATT and CDR2 SNEGSKA (reference sequence). Trimming pared 2 bases from V and 1 base from J, leaving 8 bases between. The DNA for the CDR3 is TGCAGTGCTAGAAGGGCCTCGAACACTGAAGCTTTCTTT. This sequence encodes CSARRASNTEAFF.

By proportion, this clonotype is medium-sized. The J gene is TRBJ2-5, the V gene TRBV7-2, with TRBD2 identical over 10 bases. CDR3 size: 15 residues. Per germline, CDR1 SGHTA and CDR2 FQGNSA. Trimming took 1 base from V and 5 from J; bases not matched to a gene: 4. The CDR3 bases are TGTGCCAGCAGCTTAGGGCTAGCGGGAGTGGAGACCCAGTACTTC. Protein: CASSLGLAGVETQYF.

Sample share makes this clonotype medium-sized (0.01 to 0.1%). J is TRBJ2-5 and V is TRBV20-1; D unclear. CDR1 is DFQATT and CDR2 is SNEGSKA in the germline V gene (reference sequence). V gave up 0 bases and J gave up 1 base, with 9 bases separating them. The CDR3 has 14 residues. This CDR3 is CSAREVRFQETQYF. CDR3 coding DNA: TGCAGTGCTAGAGAAGTAAGGTTCCAAGAGACCCAGTACTTC.